This T cell receptor beta chain was recovered during a study of T cells expressing NK-cell markers. On the study more broadly: Of eight sequenced donors, seven were HCMV-seropositive and one HCMV-seronegative.

General observations from the study: It was still unclear whether expanded NKG2C+ T cell clones were HCMV specific. The CD3+CD56-NKG2C+ fraction of a few donors was also led by these clonotypes.

With the 5' RACE reads reprocessed, TCRdb shows one record per CDR3 protein and no DNA. Here the sample table reports about 300,000 distinct CDR3 sequences. Turning to this clonotype: Its antigen is not identified.

Germline-derived CDR1 and CDR2 are SGHTA and FQGNSA. The CDR3 totals 16 residues. Sequenced sample: blood T cells: a sorted CD56 or NKG2C T cell subset, CD4+ or CD8+ T cells, or bulk PBMC T cells (not recorded which). This chain uses TRBV7-2 with TRBJ2-6; with no DNA, the TCRdb D assignment of TRBD1 cannot be verified. This TCR was sampled from a woman aged 18 to 75 in good health. The CDR3 loop reads CASSYNRGAGANVLTF.